Sequencing of this TCR beta chain was carried out in a study of technical replicates of blood from a few donors. Generated by immunoSEQ multiplex PCR, the TCRdb table keeps only in-frame clones and is missing some. The sample holds about 70,000 clones, 92% seen once. This CDR3 comprises 14 residues. Trimming removed 5 bases from V and 7 bases from J, with 14 bases in between. In germline, CDR1 is SGHVS, CDR2 FNYEAQ. The clonotype originates from a human donor in good health. Material: T cells isolated from PBMCs. V gene TRBV7-6 combines with J gene TRBJ1-4; possibly TRBD1 for D (5 bases). CDR3 coding DNA: TGTGCCAGCAGCCCCTGGGGGGGAGGTGAAAAACTGTTTTTT. It yields the protein CASSPWGGGEKLFF.